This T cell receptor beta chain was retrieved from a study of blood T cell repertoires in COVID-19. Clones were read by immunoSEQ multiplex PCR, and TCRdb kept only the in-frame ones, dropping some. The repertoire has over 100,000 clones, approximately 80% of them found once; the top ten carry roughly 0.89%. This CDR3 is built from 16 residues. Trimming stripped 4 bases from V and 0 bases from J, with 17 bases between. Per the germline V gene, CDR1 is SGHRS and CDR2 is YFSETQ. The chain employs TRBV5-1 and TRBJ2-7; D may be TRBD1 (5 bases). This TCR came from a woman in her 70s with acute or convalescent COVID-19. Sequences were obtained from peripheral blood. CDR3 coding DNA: TGCGCCAGCAGCCCCCAGACAGCCCTTAGCTCCTACGAGCAGTACTTC. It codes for CASSPQTALSSYEQYF.